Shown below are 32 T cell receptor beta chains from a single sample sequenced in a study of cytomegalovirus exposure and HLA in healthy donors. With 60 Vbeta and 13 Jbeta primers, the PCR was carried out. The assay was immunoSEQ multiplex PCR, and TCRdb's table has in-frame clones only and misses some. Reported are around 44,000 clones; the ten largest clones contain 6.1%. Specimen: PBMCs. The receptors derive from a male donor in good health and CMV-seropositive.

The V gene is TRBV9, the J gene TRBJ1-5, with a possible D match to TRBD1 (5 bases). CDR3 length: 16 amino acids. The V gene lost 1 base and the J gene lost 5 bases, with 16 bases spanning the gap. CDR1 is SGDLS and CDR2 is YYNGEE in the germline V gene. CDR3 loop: CASSVSGLGLDQPQHF. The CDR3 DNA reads TGTGCCAGCAGCGTATCCGGTTTGGGGCTCGATCAGCCCCAGCATTTT.

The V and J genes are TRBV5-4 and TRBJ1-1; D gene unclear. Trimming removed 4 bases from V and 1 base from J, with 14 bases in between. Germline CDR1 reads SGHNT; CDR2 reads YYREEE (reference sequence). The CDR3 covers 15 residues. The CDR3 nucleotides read TGTGCCAGCAGCCCCGGCAGGAGGCAGAACACTGAAGCTTTCTTT. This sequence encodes CASSPGRRQNTEAFF.

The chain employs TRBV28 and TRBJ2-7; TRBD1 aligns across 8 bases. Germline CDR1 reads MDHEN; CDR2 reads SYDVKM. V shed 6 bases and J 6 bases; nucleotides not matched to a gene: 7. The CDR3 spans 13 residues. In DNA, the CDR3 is TGTGCCAGCAGCAGGGGGCCCGCGCGCGAGCAGTACTTC. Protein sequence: CASSRGPAREQYF. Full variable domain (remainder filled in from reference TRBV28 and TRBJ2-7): DVKVTQSSRYLVKRTGEKVFLECVQDMDHENMFWYRQDPGLGLRLIYFSYDVKMKEKGDIPEGYSVSREKKERFSLILESASTNQTSMYLCASSRGPAREQYFGPGTRLTVT.

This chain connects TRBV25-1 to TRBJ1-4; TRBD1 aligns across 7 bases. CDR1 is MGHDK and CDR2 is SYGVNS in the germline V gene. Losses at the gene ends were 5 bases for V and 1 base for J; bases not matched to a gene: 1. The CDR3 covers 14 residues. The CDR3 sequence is CASSSGGTNEKLFF. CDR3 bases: TGTGCCAGCAGTTCAGGGGGAACTAATGAAAAACTGTTTTTT.

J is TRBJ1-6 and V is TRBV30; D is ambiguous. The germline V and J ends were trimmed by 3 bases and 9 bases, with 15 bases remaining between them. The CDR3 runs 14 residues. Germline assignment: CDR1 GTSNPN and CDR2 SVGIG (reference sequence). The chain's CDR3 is CAWRMGPAGSPLHF. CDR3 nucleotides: TGTGCCTGGAGGATGGGCCCGGCCGGTTCACCCCTCCACTTT.

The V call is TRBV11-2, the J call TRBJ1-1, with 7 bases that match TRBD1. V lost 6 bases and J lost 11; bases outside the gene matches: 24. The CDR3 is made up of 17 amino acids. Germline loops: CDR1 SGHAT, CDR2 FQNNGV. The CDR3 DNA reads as TGTGCCAGCAGACCATGGGTGGGACCCTCAGGGGGTGGAGAGGCTTTCTTT. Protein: CASRPWVGPSGGGEAFF.

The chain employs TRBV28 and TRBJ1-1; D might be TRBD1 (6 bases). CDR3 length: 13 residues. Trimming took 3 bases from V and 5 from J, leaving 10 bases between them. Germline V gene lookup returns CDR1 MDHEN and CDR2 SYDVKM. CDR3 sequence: CASSFRGATEAFF. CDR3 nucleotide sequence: TGTGCCAGCAGTTTCCGGGGGGCAACTGAAGCTTTCTTT.

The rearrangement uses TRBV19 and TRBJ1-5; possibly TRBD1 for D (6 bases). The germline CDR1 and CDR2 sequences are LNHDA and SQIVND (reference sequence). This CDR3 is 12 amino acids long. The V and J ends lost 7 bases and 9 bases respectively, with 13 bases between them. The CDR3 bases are TGTGCCAGTACCCAGGACAGTCGGCCCCAGCATTTT. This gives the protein CASTQDSRPQHF.

CDR3 sequence reads: CASSLVVAGGEEQFF. CDR3 DNA: TGTGCCAGCAGCTTAGTGGTAGCGGGGGGGGAAGAGCAGTTCTTC. V and J are TRBV7-9 and TRBJ2-1, with TRBD2 identical over 11 bases. Germline values: CDR1 SEHNR, CDR2 FQNEAQ (reference sequence). V trimming: 1 base; J trimming: 10 bases; junction bases outside the gene matches: 6. CDR3 size: 15 residues.

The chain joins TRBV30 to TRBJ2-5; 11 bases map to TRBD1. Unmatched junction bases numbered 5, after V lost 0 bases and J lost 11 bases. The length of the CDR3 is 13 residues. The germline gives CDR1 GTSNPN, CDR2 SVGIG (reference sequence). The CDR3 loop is CAWSVGQGAPQYF. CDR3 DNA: TGTGCCTGGAGTGTAGGACAGGGGGCTCCGCAGTACTTC.

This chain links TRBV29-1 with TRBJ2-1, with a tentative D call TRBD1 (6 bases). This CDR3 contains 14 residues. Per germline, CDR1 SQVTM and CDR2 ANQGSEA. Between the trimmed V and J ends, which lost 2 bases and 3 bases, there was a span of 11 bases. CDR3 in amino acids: CSVETGKGYNEQFF. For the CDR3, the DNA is TGCAGCGTTGAAACAGGGAAAGGCTACAATGAGCAGTTCTTC.

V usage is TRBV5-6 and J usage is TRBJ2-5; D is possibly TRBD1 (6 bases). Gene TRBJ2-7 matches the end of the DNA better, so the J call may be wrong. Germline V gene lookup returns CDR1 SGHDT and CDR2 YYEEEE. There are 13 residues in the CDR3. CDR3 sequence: CASSLTGSTEQYF. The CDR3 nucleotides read TGTGCCAGCAGCTTGACAGGGTCGACCGAGCAGTACTTC.

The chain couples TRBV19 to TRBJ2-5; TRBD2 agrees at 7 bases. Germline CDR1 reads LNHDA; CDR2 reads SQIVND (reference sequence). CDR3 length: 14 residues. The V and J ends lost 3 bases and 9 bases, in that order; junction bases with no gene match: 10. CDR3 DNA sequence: TGTGCCAGTAGTATGAGCGGGGCGCCGGCGGCCCAGTACTTC. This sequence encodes CASSMSGAPAAQYF.

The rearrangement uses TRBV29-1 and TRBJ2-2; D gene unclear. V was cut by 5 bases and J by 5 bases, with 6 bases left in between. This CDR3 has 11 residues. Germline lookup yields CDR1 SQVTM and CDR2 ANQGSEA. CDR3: CSVRETGELFF. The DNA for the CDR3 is TGCAGCGTTCGAGAAACCGGGGAGCTGTTTTTT.

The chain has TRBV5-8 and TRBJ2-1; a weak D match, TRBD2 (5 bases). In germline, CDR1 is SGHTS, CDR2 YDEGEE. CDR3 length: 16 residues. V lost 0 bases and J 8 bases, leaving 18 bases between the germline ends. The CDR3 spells CASSLGSLVARHEQFF. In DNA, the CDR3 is TGTGCCAGCAGCTTGGGTTCCCTGGTAGCGAGGCATGAGCAGTTCTTC.

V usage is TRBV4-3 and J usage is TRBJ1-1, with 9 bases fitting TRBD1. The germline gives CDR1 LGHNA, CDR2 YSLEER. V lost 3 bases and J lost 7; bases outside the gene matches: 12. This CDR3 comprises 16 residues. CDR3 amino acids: CASSQGQNRGQGEAFF. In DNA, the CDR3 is TGCGCCAGCAGCCAGGGCCAGAACAGGGGGCAGGGTGAAGCTTTCTTT.

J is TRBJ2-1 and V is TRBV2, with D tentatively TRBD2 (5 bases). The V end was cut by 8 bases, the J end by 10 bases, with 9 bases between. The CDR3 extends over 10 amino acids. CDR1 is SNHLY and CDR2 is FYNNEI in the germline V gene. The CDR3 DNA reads TGTGCCAGCGTAGGAGGAGAGCAGTTCTTC. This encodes CASVGGEQFF.

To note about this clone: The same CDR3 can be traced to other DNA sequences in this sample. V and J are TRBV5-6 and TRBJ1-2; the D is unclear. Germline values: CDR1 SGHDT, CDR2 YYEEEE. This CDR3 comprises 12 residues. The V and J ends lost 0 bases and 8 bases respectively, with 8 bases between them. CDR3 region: CASSLGELGYTF. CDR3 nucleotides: TGTGCCAGCAGCTTGGGAGAACTGGGCTACACCTTC.

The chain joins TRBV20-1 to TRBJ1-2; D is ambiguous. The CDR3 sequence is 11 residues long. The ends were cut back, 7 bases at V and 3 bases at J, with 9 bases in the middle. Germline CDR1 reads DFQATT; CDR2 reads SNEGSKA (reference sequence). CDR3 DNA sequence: TGCAGTGGAGACGGAGACTATGGCTACACCTTC. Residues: CSGDGDYGYTF.

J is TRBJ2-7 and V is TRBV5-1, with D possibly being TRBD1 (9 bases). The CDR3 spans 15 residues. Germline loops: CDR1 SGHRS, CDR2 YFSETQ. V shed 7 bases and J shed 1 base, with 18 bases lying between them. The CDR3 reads CASGSGGTGSYEQYF. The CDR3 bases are TGCGCCAGCGGCTCGGGGGGGACAGGGTCCTACGAGCAGTACTTC.

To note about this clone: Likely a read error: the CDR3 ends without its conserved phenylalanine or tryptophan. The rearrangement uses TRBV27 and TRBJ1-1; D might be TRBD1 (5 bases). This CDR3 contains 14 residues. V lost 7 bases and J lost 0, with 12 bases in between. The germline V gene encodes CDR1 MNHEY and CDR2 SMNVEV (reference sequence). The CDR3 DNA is TGTGCCAGCAAAGGAACAGGAATGAACACTGAAGCTTTCCTT. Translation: CASKGTGMNTEAFL.

CDR3 coding DNA: TGTGCCAGCAGCGGATCAGGAACCACAGATACGCAGTATTTT. Its translation is CASSGSGTTDTQYF. This chain connects TRBV9 to TRBJ2-3, with no clear D. CDR3 length: 14 residues. Germline values: CDR1 SGDLS, CDR2 YYNGEE. The germline V and J ends were trimmed by 3 bases and 2 bases, with 10 bases remaining between them.

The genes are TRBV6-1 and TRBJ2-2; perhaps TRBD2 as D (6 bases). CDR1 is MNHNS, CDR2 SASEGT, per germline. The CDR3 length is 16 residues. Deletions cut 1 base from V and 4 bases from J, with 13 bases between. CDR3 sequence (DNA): TGTGCCAGCAGTGAAGATCGGGGAGGAAGCACCGGGGAGCTGTTTTTT. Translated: CASSEDRGGSTGELFF.

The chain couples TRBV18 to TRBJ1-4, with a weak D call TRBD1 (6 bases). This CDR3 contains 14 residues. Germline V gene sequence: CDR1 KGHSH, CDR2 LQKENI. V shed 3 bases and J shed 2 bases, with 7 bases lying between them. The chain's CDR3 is CASSPQGTNEKLFF. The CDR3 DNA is TGTGCCAGCTCACCCCAGGGGACTAATGAAAAACTGTTTTTT.

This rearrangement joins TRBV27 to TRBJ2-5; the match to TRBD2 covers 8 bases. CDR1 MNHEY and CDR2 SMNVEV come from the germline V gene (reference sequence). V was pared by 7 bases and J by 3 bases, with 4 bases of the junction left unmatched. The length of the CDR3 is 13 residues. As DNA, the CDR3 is TGTGCCAGCACCACAGCGGGGGAAGAGACCCAGTACTTC. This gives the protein CASTTAGEETQYF.

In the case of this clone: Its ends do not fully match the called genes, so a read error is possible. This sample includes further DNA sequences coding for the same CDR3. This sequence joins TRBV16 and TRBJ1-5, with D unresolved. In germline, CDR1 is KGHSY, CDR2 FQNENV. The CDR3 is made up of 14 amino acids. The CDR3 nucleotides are TGTGCCAGCAGATACCACCTCCCCGGAGCCCCCCAGCATTTC. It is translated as CASRYHLPGAPQHF.

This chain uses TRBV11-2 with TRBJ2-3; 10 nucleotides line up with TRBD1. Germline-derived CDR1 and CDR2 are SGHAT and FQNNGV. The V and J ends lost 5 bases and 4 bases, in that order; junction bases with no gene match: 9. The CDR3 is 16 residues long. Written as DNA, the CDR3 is TGTGCCAGCAGCCCGCGCGTAGGGACAGGGGCAGATACGCAGTATTTT. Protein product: CASSPRVGTGADTQYF.

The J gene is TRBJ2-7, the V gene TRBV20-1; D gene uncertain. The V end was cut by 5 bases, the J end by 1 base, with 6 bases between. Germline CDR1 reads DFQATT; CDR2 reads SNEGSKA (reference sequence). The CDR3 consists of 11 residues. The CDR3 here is CSAGQSYEQYF. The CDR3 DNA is TGCAGTGCTGGGCAGTCCTACGAGCAGTACTTC.

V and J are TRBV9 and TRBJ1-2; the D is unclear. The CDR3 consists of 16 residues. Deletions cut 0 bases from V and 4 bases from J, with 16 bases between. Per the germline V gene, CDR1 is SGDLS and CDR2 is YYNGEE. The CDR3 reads CASSVDSGPSRYGYTF. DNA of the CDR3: TGTGCCAGCAGCGTAGACTCTGGGCCCTCCCGCTATGGCTACACCTTC.

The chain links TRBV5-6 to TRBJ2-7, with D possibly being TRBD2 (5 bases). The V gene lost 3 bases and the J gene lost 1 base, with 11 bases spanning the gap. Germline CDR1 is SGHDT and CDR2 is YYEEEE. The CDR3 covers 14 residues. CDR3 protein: CASSSGLLSYEQYF. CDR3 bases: TGTGCCAGCAGCTCTGGACTTTTATCCTACGAGCAGTACTTC. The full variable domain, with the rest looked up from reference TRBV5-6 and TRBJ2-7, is DAGVTQSPTHLIKTRGQQVTLRCSPKSGHDTVSWYQQALGQGPQFIFQYYEEEERQRGNFPDRFSGHQFPNYSSELNVNALLLGDSALYLCASSSGLLSYEQYFGPGTRLTVT.

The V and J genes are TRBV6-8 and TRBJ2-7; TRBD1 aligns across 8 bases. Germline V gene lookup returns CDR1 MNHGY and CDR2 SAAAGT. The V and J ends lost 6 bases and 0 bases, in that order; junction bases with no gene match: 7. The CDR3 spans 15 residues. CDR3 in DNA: TGTGCCAGCAGAACACGGACAGGGAGCTCCTACGAGCAGTACTTC. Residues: CASRTRTGSSYEQYF.

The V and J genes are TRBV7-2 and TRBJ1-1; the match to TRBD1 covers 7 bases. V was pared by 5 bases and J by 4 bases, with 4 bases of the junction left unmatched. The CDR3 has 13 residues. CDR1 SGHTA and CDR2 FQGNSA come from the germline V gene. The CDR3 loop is CASSAWDSTEAFF. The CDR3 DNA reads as TGTGCCAGCAGCGCCTGGGACAGCACTGAAGCTTTCTTT.